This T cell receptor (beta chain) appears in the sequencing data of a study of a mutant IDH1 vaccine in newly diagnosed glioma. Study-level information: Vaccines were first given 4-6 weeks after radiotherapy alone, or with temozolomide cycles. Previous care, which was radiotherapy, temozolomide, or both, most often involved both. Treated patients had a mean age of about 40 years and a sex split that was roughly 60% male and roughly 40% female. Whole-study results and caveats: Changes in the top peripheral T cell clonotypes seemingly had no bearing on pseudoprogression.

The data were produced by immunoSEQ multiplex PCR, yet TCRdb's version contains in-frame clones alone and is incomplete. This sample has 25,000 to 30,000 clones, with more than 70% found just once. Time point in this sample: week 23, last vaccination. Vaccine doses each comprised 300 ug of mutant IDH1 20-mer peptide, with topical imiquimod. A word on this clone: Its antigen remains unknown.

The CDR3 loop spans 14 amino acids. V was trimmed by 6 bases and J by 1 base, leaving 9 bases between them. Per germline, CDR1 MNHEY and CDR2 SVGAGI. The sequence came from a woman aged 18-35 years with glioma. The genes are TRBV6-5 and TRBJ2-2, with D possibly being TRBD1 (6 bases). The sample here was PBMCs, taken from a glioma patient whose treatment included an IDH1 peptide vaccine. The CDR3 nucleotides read TGTGCCAGCAGCTTACAGGGGAACACCGGGGAGCTGTTTTTT. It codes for CASSLQGNTGELFF.